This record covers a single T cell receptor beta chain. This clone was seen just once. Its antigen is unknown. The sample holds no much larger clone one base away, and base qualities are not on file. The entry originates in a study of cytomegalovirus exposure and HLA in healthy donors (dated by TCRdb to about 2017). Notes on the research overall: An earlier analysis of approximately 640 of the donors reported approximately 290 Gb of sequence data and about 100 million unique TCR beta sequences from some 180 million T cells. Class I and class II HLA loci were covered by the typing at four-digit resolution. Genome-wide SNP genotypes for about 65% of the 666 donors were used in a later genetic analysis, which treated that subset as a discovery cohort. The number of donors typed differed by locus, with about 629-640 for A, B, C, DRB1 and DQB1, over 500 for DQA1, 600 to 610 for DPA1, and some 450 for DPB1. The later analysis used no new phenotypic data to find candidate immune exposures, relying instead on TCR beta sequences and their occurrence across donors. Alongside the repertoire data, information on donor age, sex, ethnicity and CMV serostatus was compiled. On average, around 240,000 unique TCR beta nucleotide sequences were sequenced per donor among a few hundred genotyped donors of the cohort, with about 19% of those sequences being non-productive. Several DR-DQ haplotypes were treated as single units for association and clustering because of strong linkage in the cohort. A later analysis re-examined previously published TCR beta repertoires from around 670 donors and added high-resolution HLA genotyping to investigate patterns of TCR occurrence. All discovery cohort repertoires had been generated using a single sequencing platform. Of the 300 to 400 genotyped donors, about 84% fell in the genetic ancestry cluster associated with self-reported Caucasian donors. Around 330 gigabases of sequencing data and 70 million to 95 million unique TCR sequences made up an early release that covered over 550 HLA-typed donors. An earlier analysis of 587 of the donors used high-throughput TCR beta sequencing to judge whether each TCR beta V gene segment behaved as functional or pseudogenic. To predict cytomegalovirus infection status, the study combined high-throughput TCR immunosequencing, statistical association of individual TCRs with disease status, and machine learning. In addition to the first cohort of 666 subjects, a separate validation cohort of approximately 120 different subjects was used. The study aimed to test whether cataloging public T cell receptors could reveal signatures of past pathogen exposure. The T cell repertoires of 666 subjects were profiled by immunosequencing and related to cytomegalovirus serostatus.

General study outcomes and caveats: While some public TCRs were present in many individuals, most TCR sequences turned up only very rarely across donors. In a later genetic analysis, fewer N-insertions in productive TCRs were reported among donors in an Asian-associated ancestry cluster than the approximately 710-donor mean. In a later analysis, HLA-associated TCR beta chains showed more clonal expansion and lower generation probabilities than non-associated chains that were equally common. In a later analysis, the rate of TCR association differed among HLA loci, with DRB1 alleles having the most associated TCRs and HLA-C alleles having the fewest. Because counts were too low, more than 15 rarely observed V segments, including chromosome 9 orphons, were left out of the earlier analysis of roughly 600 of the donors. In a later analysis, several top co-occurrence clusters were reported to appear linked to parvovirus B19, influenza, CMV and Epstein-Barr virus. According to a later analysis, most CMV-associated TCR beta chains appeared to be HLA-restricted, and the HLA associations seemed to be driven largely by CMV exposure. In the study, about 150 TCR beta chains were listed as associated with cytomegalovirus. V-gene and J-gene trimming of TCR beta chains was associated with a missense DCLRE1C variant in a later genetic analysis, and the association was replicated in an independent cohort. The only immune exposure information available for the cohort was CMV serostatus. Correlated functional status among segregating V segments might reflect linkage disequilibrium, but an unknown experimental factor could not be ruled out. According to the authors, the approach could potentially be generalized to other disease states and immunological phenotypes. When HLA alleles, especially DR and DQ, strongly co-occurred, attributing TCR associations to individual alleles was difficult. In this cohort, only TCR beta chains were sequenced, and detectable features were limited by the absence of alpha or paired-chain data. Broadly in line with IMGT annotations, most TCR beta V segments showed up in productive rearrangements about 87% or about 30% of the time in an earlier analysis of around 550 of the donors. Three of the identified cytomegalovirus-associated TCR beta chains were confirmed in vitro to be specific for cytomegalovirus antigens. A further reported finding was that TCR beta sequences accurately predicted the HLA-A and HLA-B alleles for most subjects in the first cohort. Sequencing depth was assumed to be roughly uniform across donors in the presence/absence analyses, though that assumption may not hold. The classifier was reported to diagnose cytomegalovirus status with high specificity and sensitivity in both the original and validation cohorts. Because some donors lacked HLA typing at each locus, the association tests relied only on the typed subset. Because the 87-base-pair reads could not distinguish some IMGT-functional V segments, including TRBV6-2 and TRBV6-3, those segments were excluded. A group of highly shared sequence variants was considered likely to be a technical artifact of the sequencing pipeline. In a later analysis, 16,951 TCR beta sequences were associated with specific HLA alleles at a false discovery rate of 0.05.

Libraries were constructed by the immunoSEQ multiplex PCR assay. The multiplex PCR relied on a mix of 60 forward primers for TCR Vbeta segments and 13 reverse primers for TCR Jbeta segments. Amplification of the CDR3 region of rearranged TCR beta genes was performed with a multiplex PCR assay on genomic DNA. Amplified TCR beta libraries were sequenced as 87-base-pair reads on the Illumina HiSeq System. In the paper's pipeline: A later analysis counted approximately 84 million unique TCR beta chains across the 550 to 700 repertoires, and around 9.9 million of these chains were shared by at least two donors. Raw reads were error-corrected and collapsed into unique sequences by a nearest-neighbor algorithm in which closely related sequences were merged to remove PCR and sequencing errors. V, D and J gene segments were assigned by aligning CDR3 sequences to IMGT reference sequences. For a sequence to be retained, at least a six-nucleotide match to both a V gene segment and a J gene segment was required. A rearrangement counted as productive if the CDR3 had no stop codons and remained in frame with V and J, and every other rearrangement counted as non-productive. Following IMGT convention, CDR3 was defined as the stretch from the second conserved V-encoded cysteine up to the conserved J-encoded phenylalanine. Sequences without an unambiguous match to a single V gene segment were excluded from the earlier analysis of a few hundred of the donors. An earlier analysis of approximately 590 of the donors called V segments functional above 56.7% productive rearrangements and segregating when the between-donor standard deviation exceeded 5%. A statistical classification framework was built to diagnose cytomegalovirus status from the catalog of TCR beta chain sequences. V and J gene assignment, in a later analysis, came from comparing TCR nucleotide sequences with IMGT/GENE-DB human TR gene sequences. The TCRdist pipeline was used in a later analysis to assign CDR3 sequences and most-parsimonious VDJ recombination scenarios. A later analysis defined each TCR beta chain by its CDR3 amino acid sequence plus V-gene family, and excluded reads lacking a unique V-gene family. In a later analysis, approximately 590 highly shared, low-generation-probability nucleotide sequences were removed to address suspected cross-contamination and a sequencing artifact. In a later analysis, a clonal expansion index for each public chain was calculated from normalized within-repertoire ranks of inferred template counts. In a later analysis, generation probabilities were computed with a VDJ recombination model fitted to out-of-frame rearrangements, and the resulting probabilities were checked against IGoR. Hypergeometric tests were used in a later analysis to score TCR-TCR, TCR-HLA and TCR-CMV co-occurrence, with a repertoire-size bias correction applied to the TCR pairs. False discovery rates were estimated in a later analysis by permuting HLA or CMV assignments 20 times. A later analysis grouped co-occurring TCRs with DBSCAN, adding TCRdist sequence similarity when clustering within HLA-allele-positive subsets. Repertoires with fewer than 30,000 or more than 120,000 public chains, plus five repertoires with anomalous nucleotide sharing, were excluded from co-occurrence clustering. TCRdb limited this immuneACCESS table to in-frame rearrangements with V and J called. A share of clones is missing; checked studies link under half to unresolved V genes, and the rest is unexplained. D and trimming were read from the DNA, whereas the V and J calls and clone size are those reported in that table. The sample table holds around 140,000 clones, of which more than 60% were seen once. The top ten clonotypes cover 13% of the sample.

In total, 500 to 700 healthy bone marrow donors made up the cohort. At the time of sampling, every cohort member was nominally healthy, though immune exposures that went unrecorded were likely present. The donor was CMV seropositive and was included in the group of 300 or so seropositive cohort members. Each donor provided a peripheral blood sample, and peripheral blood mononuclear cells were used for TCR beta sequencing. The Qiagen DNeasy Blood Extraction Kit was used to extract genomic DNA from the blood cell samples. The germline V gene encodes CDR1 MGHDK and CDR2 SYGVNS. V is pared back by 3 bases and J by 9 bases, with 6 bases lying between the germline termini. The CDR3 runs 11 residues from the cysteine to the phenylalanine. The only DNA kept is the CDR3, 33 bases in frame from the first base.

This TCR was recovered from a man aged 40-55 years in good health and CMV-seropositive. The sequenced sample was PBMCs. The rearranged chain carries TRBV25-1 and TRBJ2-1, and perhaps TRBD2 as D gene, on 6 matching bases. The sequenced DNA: TGTGCCAGCAGTGAGCGGGGTGAGCAGTTCTTC. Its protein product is CASSERGEQFF.